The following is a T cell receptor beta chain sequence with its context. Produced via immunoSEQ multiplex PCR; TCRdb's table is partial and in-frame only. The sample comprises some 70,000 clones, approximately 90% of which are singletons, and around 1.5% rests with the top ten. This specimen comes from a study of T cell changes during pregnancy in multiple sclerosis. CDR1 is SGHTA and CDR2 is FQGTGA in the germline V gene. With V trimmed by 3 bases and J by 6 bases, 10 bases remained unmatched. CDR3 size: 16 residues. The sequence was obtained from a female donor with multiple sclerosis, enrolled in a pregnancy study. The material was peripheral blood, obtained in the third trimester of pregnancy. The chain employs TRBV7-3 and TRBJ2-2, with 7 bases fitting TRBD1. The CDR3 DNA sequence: TGTGCCAGCAGCTTTCTAGGCAGGGGGTATTCCGGGGAGCTGTTTTTT. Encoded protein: CASSFLGRGYSGELFF.